The clone carrying this T cell receptor beta chain was counted ten times or more. Its antigen is currently unknown. These data belong to a study of beta chain features in type 1 diabetes. CDR3 length: 12 residues. The germline V gene has CDR1 MDHEN and CDR2 SYDVKM. The V segment lost 8 bases and the J segment 4 bases; nucleotides outside the gene matches: 4. Of the isolated RNA, all was reverse transcribed, and so the sequenced material was expressed TCRB transcripts. Libraries were prepared by immunoSEQ multiplex PCR; TCRdb keeps only in-frame clonotypes and omits some of them. The sample contains 100,000 to 150,000 clones, 9% of which appear only once. Findings and limits, study-wide: A moderate, significant TCRB CDR3 shortening appeared in type 1 diabetes across four CD4+ subsets. PCR could preferentially amplify shorter templates, alike in patients and controls. An over-representation of cells with high TCR expression could result from cDNA sequencing.

This TCR came from a man aged 25 to 40 with type 1 diabetes. The sequenced material came from central memory CD4+ T cells from blood. The V gene is TRBV28, the J gene TRBJ1-2, with 7 bases fitting TRBD1. The CDR3: CASAGTVYGYTF. The CDR3 bases are TGTGCCAGCGCCGGGACAGTCTATGGCTACACCTTC.